The 15 T cell receptor beta chains given below trace back to one sample, sequenced in a study of T cells after yellow fever vaccination. TCRdb fed the 5' RACE reads into MiXCR, producing one record per CDR3 protein. This sample has a few hundred thousand distinct CDR3 sequences, with 9.5% to 15% found just once. The input for sequencing was CD4+ T cells sorted from PBMCs, taken 15 days after the yellow fever booster vaccination. These receptors originate from a young man who received the YFV17D yellow fever vaccine.

There are a few counts of this clonotype. This sequence joins TRBV18 and TRBJ2-3; maybe TRBD2 (6 bases). The CDR3 sequence is 13 residues long. V was shortened by 5 bases and J by 3 bases, with 9 bases between the two germline ends. Germline CDR1 reads KGHSH; CDR2 reads LQKENI. CDR3 loop: CASSKTRTDTQYF. The DNA of the CDR3 is TGTGCCAGCTCAAAGACTAGGACAGATACGCAGTATTTT.

V gene TRBV4-3 combines with J gene TRBJ2-1; D possibly corresponds to TRBD1 (5 bases). CDR3 length: 16 residues. In germline, CDR1 is LGHNA, CDR2 YSLEER. V was trimmed by 3 bases and J by 9 bases, leaving 21 bases between them. The CDR3 region is CASSHLGHSEVAEQFF. Here the CDR3 DNA reads TGCGCCAGCAGCCACCTGGGGCATTCAGAGGTAGCTGAGCAGTTCTTC.

This clonotype came up a few times. V usage is TRBV29-1 and J usage is TRBJ1-5; D uncertain. CDR3 length: 13 amino acids. Trimming cost V 0 bases and J 0 bases, with 3 bases left between them. Germline lookup yields CDR1 SQVTM and CDR2 ANQGSEA. Here the CDR3 reads CSVEEHSNQPQHF. In DNA, the CDR3 is TGCAGCGTTGAAGAGCATAGCAATCAGCCCCAGCATTTT.

J is TRBJ2-1 and V is TRBV5-6, with 9 bases fitting TRBD2. Trimming cost V 4 bases and J 7 bases; bases outside gene matches: 9. This CDR3 region has 15 residues. CDR1 SGHDT and CDR2 YYEEEE come from the germline V gene. In DNA form, the CDR3 reads TGTGCCAGCAGCCGGAGAGCGGGGGGCGGGAATGAGCAGTTCTTC. Translated: CASSRRAGGGNEQFF.

The chain links TRBV28 to TRBJ2-1; TRBD1 is a possible D gene (6 bases). With 4 bases removed from V and 6 bases from J, the gap between germline ends came to 13 bases. The CDR3 extends over 14 amino acids. Germline CDR1 reads MDHEN; CDR2 reads SYDVKM. CDR3 sequence reads: CASSSRRGFNEQFF. The CDR3 region has the DNA TGTGCCAGCAGTTCCCGCAGGGGCTTCAATGAGCAGTTCTTC. Using reference TRBV28 and TRBJ2-1 for the parts outside the CDR3, the full variable domain is DVKVTQSSRYLVKRTGEKVFLECVQDMDHENMFWYRQDPGLGLRLIYFSYDVKMKEKGDIPEGYSVSREKKERFSLILESASTNQTSMYLCASSSRRGFNEQFFGPGTRLTVL.

The rearrangement uses TRBV5-1 and TRBJ2-3; TRBD1 agrees at 10 bases. The trim removed 4 bases at V and 5 bases at J, leaving 1 base unmatched. Germline CDR1 reads SGHRS; CDR2 reads YFSETQ. The CDR3 runs to 13 residues. CDR3 protein: CASSRDRGDTQYF. Written as DNA, the CDR3 is TGCGCCAGCAGCCGGGACAGGGGAGATACGCAGTATTTT.

This clonotype was seen a few times. The chain uses TRBV3-1 and TRBJ1-2; D remains ambiguous. Germline CDR1 and CDR2: LGHDT and YNNKEL (reference sequence). Trimming left V 3 bases short and J 4 bases short, with 9 bases between. CDR3 size: 13 residues. CDR3 bases: TGTGCCAGCAGCCACGACGGGTTCTATGGCTACACCTTC. It codes for CASSHDGFYGYTF.

This clonotype was detected many times. At one boundary the junction diverges from the germline segment, which might be a read error. This chain links TRBV7-9 with TRBJ2-7, with TRBD1 matching 7 bases. The germline gives CDR1 SEHNR, CDR2 FQNEAQ (reference sequence). CDR3 size: 14 residues. The CDR3 region has the DNA TGTGCCAGCAGCTCAATTTACCCCACAGGGGAATCTAGCTTC. It yields the protein CASSSIYPTGESSF.

The V call is TRBV5-1, the J call TRBJ2-5; 7 bases match TRBD1. Germline-derived CDR1 and CDR2 are SGHRS and YFSETQ. The junction had 11 bases not matched to a gene; V was cut back by 4 bases and J by 5 bases. CDR3 length equals 15 residues. The CDR3 sequence: CASSPQGQVGETQYF. In DNA form, the CDR3 reads TGCGCCAGCAGCCCACAAGGACAGGTTGGCGAGACCCAGTACTTC.

This clonotype was observed a few times. The gene calls are TRBV5-1 and TRBJ2-2; the D call may be TRBD1 or TRBD2 (5 bases each). CDR1 is SGHRS, CDR2 YFSETQ, per germline. V lost 4 bases and J lost 2, with 12 bases in between. This CDR3 has 15 amino acids. The CDR3 region has the DNA TGCGCCAGCAGCGGGGGACCAAAAAACACCGGGGAGCTGTTTTTT. Translated, it gives CASSGGPKNTGELFF.

In its sample, this clonotype was seen many times. The chain joins TRBV4-2 to TRBJ2-3, with D hard to call. The CDR3 runs 12 residues. The V gene lost 0 bases and the J gene lost 8 bases, with 6 bases spanning the gap. Germline CDR1 and CDR2: LGHNA and YNFKEQ. This chain's CDR3 is CASSQDFGTQYF. CDR3 coding DNA: TGTGCCAGCAGCCAAGATTTCGGTACGCAGTATTTT.

This clonotype was detected only a few times. This sequence joins TRBV13 and TRBJ2-3; possible D gene TRBD2, 6 bases. Trimming took 4 bases from V and 6 from J, leaving 14 bases between them. The CDR3 sequence is 14 residues long. CDR1 is PRHDT and CDR2 is FYEKMQ in the germline V gene (reference sequence). The CDR3: CASSSRIAGDTQYF. The CDR3 region has the DNA TGTGCCAGCAGCTCCCGAATCGCGGGGGATACGCAGTATTTT.

This clonotype was seen more than once but under ten times. V is TRBV6-5 and J is TRBJ1-1; weak D call: TRBD1 (6 bases). Trimming removed 0 bases at V and 0 bases at J, with 17 bases between. Germline V gene sequence: CDR1 MNHEY, CDR2 SVGAGI. This CDR3 comprises 18 residues. The CDR3 nucleotides are TGTGCCAGCAGTTACTCCTTCCCGGGGGCAACCTTGAACACTGAAGCTTTCTTT. Translating it yields CASSYSFPGATLNTEAFF.

The genes are TRBV7-8 and TRBJ2-1; D uncertain. This CDR3 spans 12 amino acids. Trimming shortened V by 5 bases and J by 7 bases, and 9 bases separated the two germline ends. The germline gives CDR1 SGHVS, CDR2 FQNEAQ. The CDR3 spells CASSRLPNEQFF. In nucleotides, the CDR3 is TGTGCCAGCAGCCGACTGCCTAATGAGCAGTTCTTC.

This clonotype has just a few counts. The rearrangement links TRBV20-1 to TRBJ1-4; weak D call: TRBD1 (5 bases). CDR3 size: 14 residues. V was cut by 3 bases and J by 5 bases, with 13 bases left in between. Germline lookup yields CDR1 DFQATT and CDR2 SNEGSKA (reference sequence). The CDR3 sequence: CSASSGTANEKLFF. In DNA, the CDR3 is TGCAGTGCTAGCTCCGGGACGGCGAATGAAAAACTGTTTTTT.